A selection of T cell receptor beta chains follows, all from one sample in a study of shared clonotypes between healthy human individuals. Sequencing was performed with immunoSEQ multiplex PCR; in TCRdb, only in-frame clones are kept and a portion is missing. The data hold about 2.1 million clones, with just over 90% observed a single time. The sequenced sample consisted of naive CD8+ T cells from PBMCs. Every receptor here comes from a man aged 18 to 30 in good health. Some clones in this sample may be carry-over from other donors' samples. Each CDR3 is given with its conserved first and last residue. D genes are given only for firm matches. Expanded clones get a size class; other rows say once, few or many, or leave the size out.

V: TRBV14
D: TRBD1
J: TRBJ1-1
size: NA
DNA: TGTGCCAGCAGCCAAGGGCGAGACAGGGTGGGGACTGAAGCTTTCTTT
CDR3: CASSQGRDRVGTEAFF

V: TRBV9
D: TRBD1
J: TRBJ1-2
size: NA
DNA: TGTGCCAGCAGCTCCAACAGGGGCTTTGACTATGGCTACACCTTC
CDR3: CASSSNRGFDYGYTF

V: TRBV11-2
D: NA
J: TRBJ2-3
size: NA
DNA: TGTGCCAGCAGCTGGACTCGATCTAGCACAGATACGCAGTATTTT
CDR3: CASSWTRSSTDTQYF

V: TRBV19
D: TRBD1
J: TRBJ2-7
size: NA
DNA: TGTGCCAGTAGTATCACAGGGGCGGGTGAGCAGTACTTC
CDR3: CASSITGAGEQYF

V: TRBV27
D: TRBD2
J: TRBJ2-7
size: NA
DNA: TGTGCCAGCAGTTCACACTGGACGGAACTAGCGGGATCGTACGAGCAGTACTTC
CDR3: CASSSHWTELAGSYEQYF

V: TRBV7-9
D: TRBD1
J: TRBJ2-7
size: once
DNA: TGTGCCAGCAGCCCTATGCAGGGGGCGAGCTACGAGCAGTACTTC
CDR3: CASSPMQGASYEQYF

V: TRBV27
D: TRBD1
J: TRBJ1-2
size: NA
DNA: TGTGCCAGCAGTGCCAGGGGGTTAGGCTATGGCTACACCTTC
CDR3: CASSARGLGYGYTF

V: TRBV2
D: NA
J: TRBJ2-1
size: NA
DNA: TGTGCCAGCACCCCTAGGGACACCGGCCCCTGGATCCACAATGAGCAGTTCTTC
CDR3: CASTPRDTGPWIHNEQFF

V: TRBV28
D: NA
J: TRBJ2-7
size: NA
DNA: TGTGCCAGCAGTCAGCCCCACTTTTCCTACGAGCAGTACTTC
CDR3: CASSQPHFSYEQYF

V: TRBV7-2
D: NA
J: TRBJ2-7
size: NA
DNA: TGTGCCAGCAGCCCGGACGGAGGCCACGAGCAGTACTTC
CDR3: CASSPDGGHEQYF

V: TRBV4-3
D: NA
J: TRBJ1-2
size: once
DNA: TGCGCCAGCAGCCAAGATTTGGGGACCGTTTCCTATGGCTACACCTTC
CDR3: CASSQDLGTVSYGYTF

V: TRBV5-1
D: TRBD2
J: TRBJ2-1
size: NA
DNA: TGCGCCAGCAGCTTGGGGCTAGCGGGAGGGAACAATGAGCAGTTCTTC
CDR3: CASSLGLAGGNNEQFF

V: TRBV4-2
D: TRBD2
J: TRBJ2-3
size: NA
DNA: TGTGCCAGCAGCCAAGAAGGGCTAGCGGGAGAGGCAGATACGCAGTATTTT
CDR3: CASSQEGLAGEADTQYF

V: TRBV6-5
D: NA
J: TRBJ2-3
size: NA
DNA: TGTGCCAGCAGTTACTCCCGGGGTGGGGATACGCAGTATTTT
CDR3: CASSYSRGGDTQYF

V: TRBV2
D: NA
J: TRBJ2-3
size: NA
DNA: TGTGCCAACAACCGGGACACTGTCACAGATACGCAGTATTTT
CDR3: CANNRDTVTDTQYF

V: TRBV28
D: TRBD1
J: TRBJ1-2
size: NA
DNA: TGTGCCAGCAGTTTTGGGGGACGGAAGGTTGTACAGGGGCAAAACTATGGCTACACCTTC
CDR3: CASSFGGRKVVQGQNYGYTF

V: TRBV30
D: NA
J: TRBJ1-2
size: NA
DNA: TGTGCCTGGAGTGGTCCGGGGAGCTATGGCTACACCTTC
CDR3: CAWSGPGSYGYTF

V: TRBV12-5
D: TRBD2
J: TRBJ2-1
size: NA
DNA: TGTGCTAGTGGTTTGGGCATAGCGGGTCATGGGGGGAGTGAGCAGTTCTTC
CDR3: CASGLGIAGHGGSEQFF

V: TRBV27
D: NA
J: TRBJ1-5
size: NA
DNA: TGTGCCAGCAGTTCCCTAGGGGCCGGTCAGCCCCAGCATTTT
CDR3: CASSSLGAGQPQHF

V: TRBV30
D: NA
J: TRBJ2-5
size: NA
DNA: TGTGCCTGGGGCGGGGACAGTATCCTTCAAGAGACCCAGTACTTC
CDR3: CAWGGDSILQETQYF

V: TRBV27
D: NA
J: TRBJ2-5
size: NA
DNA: TGTGCCAGCCGGCCCCGGGGAGAGACCCAGTACTTC
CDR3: CASRPRGETQYF

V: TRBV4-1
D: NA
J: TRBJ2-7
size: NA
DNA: TGCGCCAGCAGCCAACCTACAGGGTACCCCTACGAGCAGTACTTC
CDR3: CASSQPTGYPYEQYF

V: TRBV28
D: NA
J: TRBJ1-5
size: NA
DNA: TGTGCCAGCAGTTTATTGGGAATTGGCAATCAGCCCCAGCATTTT
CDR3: CASSLLGIGNQPQHF

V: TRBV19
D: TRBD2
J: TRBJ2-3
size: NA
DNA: TGTGCCAGTACTAAACCGGGACTAGCAGCCGGCACAGATACGCAGTATTTT
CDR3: CASTKPGLAAGTDTQYF

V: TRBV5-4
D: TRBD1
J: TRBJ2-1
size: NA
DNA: TGTGCCAGTCCGACCGGGACAGGGGGGGACAATGAGCAGTTCTTC
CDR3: CASPTGTGGDNEQFF

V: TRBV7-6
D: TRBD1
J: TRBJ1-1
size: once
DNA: TGTGCCAGCAGCAACCCCGGGACAGGCCACCAGAACACTGAAGCTTTCTTT
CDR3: CASSNPGTGHQNTEAFF

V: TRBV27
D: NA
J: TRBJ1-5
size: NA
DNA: TGTGCCAGCAGTCTGACCGGGAGCCGGGGTCAGCCCCAGCATTTT
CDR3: CASSLTGSRGQPQHF

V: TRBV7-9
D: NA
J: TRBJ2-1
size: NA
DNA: TGTGCCAGCAGCTTAGCGTTTGGTTTCGGGTACAATGAGCAGTTCTTC
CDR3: CASSLAFGFGYNEQFF

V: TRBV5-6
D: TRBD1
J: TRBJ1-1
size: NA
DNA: TGTGCCAGCACGCCCGGAGGGGGCTGGGTCACTGAAGCTTTCTTT
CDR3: CASTPGGGWVTEAFF

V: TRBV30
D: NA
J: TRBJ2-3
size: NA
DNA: TGTGCCTGGACCGACTCCCGACAAAGATCCTCCCGGACAGATACGCAGTATTTT
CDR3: CAWTDSRQRSSRTDTQYF

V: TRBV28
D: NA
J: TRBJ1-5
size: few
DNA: TGTGCCAGCAGTTTATCAGGATTTGGACAGCCCCAGCATTTT
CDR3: CASSLSGFGQPQHF

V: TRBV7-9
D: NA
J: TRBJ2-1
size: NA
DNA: TGTGCCAGCAGCTTAGATCCAACGGGTGAGCAGTTCTTC
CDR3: CASSLDPTGEQFF

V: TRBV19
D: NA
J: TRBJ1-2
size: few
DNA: TGTGCCAGTAGTCCTGGGGGGCTCTACGGCTACACCTTC
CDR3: CASSPGGLYGYTF

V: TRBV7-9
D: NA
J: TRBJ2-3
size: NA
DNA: TGTGCCAGCAGCTCAAGGCTAGCAGGAGGGTTGGGGCTCACAGATACGCAGTATTTT
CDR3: CASSSRLAGGLGLTDTQYF

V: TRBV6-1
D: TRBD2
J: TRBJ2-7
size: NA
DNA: TGTGCCAGCAGTGAACAGCAGGGAGGGTCCTACGAGCAGTACTTC
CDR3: CASSEQQGGSYEQYF

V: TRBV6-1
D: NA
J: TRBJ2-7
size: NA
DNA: TGTGCCAGCGGAATTTTCTACGAGCAGTACTTC
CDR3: CASGIFYEQYF

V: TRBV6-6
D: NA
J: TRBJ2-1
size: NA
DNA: TGTGCCAGCAGGGTGACAGCGAGCTCCTACAATGAGCAGTTCTTC
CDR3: CASRVTASSYNEQFF

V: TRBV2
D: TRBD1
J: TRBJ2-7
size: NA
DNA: TGTGCCAGCAGCCCAGGAGGGCAGGGGGCGTCCTACGAGCAGTACTTC
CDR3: CASSPGGQGASYEQYF

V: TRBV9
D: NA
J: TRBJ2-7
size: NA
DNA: TGTGCCAGCAGCGAGAGGGACGGCCCTTCCTACGAGCAGTACTTC
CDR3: CASSERDGPSYEQYF

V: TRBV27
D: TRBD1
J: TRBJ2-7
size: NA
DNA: TGTGCCAGCAGTCCTCTAGACAGGGGGGACTACGAGCAGTACTTC
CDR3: CASSPLDRGDYEQYF

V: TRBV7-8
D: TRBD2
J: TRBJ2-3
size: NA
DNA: TGTGCCAGCAGCTTAGCAACTAGCGGGAGAAGTATGCGAGGCACAGATACGCAGTATTTT
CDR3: CASSLATSGRSMRGTDTQYF

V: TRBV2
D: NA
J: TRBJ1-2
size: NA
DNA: TGTGCCAGCAGAGGGGCCAGAGGCTATGGCTACACCTTC
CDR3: CASRGARGYGYTF

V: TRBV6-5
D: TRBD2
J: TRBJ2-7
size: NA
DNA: TGTGCCAGCAGCGAACCGGGAGGAGACTACGAGCAGTACTTC
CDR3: CASSEPGGDYEQYF

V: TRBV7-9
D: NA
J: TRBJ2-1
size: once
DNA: TGTGCCAGAAGCAGCTTGTATTTGGGGGACTCAAGCTCCTACAATGAGCAGTTCTTC
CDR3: CARSSLYLGDSSSYNEQFF

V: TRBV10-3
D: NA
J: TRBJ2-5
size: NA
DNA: TGTGCCATCAGTGAGTCGGAACGGTCCCAAGAGACCCAGTACTTC
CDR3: CAISESERSQETQYF

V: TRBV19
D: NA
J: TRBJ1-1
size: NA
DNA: TGTGCCAGTATTCGCCCGGGGAAGAACACTGAAGCTTTCTTT
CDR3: CASIRPGKNTEAFF

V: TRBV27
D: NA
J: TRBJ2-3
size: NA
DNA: TGTGCCAGCAGCGCACAGGTCCGAAGCACAGATACGCAGTATTTT
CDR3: CASSAQVRSTDTQYF

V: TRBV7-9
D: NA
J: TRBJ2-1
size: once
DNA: TGTGCCAGCAGCCGAGGGTCGAGCTCCTACAATGAGCAGTTCTTC
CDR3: CASSRGSSSYNEQFF

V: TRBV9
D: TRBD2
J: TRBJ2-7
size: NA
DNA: TGTGCCAGCAGCCCAGATGGGAGACTAGCGGGAGGCGGGGCCTACGAGCAGTACTTC
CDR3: CASSPDGRLAGGGAYEQYF

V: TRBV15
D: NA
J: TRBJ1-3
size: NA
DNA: TGTGCCACCAGCAGACTCAACTCTGGAAACACCATATATTTT
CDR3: CATSRLNSGNTIYF

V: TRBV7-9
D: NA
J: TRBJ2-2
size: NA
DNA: TGTGCCAGCAGCTTAGCGCTGGGAGCCGGGGAGCTGTTTTTT
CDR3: CASSLALGAGELFF

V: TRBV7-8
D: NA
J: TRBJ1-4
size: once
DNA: TGTGCCAGCAGCTTAACCCGACAGGTTAATGAAAAACTGTTTTTT
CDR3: CASSLTRQVNEKLFF

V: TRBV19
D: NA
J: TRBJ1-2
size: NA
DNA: TGTGCCAGTAGTATTGGATTGGGGGATGGCTACACCTTC
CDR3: CASSIGLGDGYTF

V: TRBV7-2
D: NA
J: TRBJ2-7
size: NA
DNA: TGTGCCAGCAGCCCCAGGGTTTACGAGCAGTACTTC
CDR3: CASSPRVYEQYF